The 12 T cell receptor beta chains presented below share a single source sample, sequenced in a study of beta chain features in type 1 diabetes. Expressed TCRB transcripts were sequenced because the entire RNA isolate underwent reverse transcription. Some clones are missing from TCRdb's copy, which holds only in-frame ones; the method was immunoSEQ multiplex PCR. This table has around 430,000 clones, roughly 31% appearing once. Input material: naive CD4+ T cells from blood. The receptors were gathered from a man aged 18 to 29 in good health.

The chain links TRBV4-3 to TRBJ2-5, with D unclear. This CDR3 contains 14 residues. V lost 0 bases and J 1 base, leaving 6 bases between the germline ends. Per germline, CDR1 LGHNA and CDR2 YSLEER. The CDR3 is CASSQDGSQETQYF. DNA for the CDR3: TGCGCCAGCAGCCAAGACGGCTCCCAAGAGACCCAGTACTTC.

This clone has just a few counts. The chain has TRBV7-8 and TRBJ1-2; D uncertain. V lost 5 bases to trimming and J lost 7 bases, with 17 bases between them. The CDR3 spans 14 residues. Per the germline V gene, CDR1 is SGHVS and CDR2 is FQNEAQ. The CDR3 spells CASSTRLDWSGYTF. CDR3 sequence (DNA): TGTGCCAGCAGCACCAGGTTGGATTGGAGTGGCTACACCTTC.

V and J are TRBV11-2 and TRBJ2-6; D perhaps matches TRBD1 (6 bases). Per germline, CDR1 SGHAT and CDR2 FQNNGV. This CDR3 comprises 13 residues. Trimming cost V 5 bases and J 5 bases, with 7 bases left between them. CDR3 sequence: CASSRDRANVLTF. In DNA, the CDR3 is TGTGCCAGCAGCAGGGACAGGGCCAACGTCCTGACTTTC.

This clone was seen only a few times. The chain combines TRBV6-6 with TRBJ2-1; 8 positions agree with TRBD2. This CDR3 region has 14 residues. Germline CDR1 reads MNHNY; CDR2 reads SVGAGI (reference sequence). J was trimmed by 10 bases and V by 5 bases; bases with no gene match: 10. The CDR3 region has the DNA TGTGCCAGCAGTGCAGGGACTAGACGACACGAGCAGTTCTTC. As protein: CASSAGTRRHEQFF.

This clone was detected only a few times. The rearrangement links TRBV5-6 to TRBJ2-7; no definite D call. The CDR3 totals 13 residues. Germline values: CDR1 SGHDT, CDR2 YYEEEE. V was trimmed by 6 bases and J by 4 bases, leaving 14 bases between them. The chain's CDR3 is CASNPAWGYEQYF. The CDR3 DNA reads as TGTGCCAGCAACCCAGCCTGGGGATACGAGCAGTACTTC.

This clone was seen only a few times. The rearrangement links TRBV15 to TRBJ2-2, with D hard to call. The V end was cut by 1 base, the J end by 8 bases, with 14 bases between. The CDR3 extends over 15 amino acids. CDR1 and CDR2 (germline): LNHNV, YYDKDF (reference sequence). CDR3 in amino acids: CATSRARTSWGELFF. The CDR3 coding sequence is TGTGCCACCAGCAGAGCCAGGACCTCCTGGGGGGAGCTGTTTTTT.

This clone was detected only a few times. This chain joins TRBV7-6 and TRBJ2-3, with D perhaps matching TRBD2 (6 bases). The CDR3 extends over 14 amino acids. Per germline, CDR1 SGHVS and CDR2 FNYEAQ. The germline V and J ends were trimmed by 5 bases and 11 bases, with 20 bases remaining between them. CDR3 DNA sequence: TGTGCCAGCAGCCCCGATCTGGCGGGAAGTGGGCAGTATTTT. It yields the protein CASSPDLAGSGQYF.

Only a few counts were recorded for this clone. The rearrangement joins TRBV29-1 to TRBJ1-2; D perhaps matches TRBD1 (6 bases). V lost 4 bases and J lost 6, with 18 bases in between. The CDR3 spans 14 residues. In germline, CDR1 is SQVTM, CDR2 ANQGSEA. As DNA, the CDR3 is TGCAGCGTTGGTCAGGGGATATTCATGGATGGCTACACCTTC. Protein product: CSVGQGIFMDGYTF.

This chain connects TRBV6-5 to TRBJ1-1; D is unclear. The CDR3 contains 13 residues. The germline gives CDR1 MNHEY, CDR2 SVGAGI. V lost 4 bases, J lost 1 base, and 7 bases lay in between. The CDR3, as DNA: TGTGCCAGCAGTTTAATAGGGAACACTGAAGCTTTCTTT. It encodes CASSLIGNTEAFF.

The chain couples TRBV5-4 to TRBJ2-6; 9 bases match TRBD1. Germline V gene data show CDR1 as SGHNT and CDR2 as YYREEE (reference sequence). The junction had 5 bases not matched to a gene; V was cut back by 0 bases and J by 1 base. CDR3 length equals 18 residues. Here the CDR3 reads CASSLAGTGRSGANVLTF. CDR3 bases: TGTGCCAGCAGCTTGGCTGGGACAGGGAGGTCTGGGGCCAACGTCCTGACTTTC.

This clone appeared a few times. The CDR3 bases are TGTGCCAGCAGCTCCCGGGGGACTCAAGAGACCCAGTACTTC. This gives the protein CASSSRGTQETQYF. The rearrangement links TRBV7-9 to TRBJ2-5; possible D gene TRBD2, 6 bases. The CDR3 is 14 amino acids. From germline, CDR1 is SEHNR and CDR2 FQNEAQ (reference sequence). Deletions cut 4 bases from V and 2 bases from J, with 11 bases between.

This chain uses TRBV10-3 with TRBJ2-7; 7 nucleotides line up with TRBD1. V trimming: 10 bases; J trimming: 2 bases; junction bases outside the gene matches: 14. Germline V gene lookup returns CDR1 ENHRY and CDR2 SYGVKD. The CDR3 is made up of 15 amino acids. The CDR3 reads CATTNGDRLPYEQYF. CDR3 nucleotide sequence: TGTGCCACCACGAATGGGGACAGACTTCCCTACGAGCAGTACTTC.